The present entry profiles one TCR beta chain with its context. Its antigen specificity is not known. Per-nucleotide qualities are absent, and no much larger clonotype sits a single base away. TCRbeta CDR3 regions were amplified from genomic DNA using the immunoSEQ Assay, a bias-controlled multiplex PCR. In the source study's methods: The number of nucleated cells in each sample was estimated by amplification of reference gene primers within the assay. To quantify the absolute abundance of each unique TCRbeta CDR3 rearrangement, sequence reads were collapsed and filtered. For each sample, productive Simpson clonality was calculated as the square root of Simpson's diversity index over productive rearrangements. As stored in TCRdb, this immuneACCESS dataset retains in-frame rearrangements with V and J assigned. A fraction of the clones does not appear; measured against another copy, unresolved V genes explain less than half of the discrepancy, and the remainder lacks a known reason. V and J calls and clone size are given by that table; D and trimming were obtained from the DNA. Counted in this sample were about 140,000 clones; around 86% of them appeared once. The biggest ten clones account for about 5.8% of the sample.

The sample belongs to a study of blood T cell repertoires in COVID-19 (dated by TCRdb to the early 2020s). For the wider study: The collaborator samples originated in the United States, Italy and Spain and spanned the acute and convalescent phases of COVID-19. Deeply sampled blood TCRbeta repertoires from subjects exposed to, actively infected with, or recovered from COVID-19 were included in the dataset. Where available, HLA class I and class II types were taken from metadata supplied by the sample provider and were not determined by assay-based typing. The repertoires were made available in a free public database intended to serve as a resource for research on the immune response to SARS-CoV-2. The material from the prospective study consisted of cDNA or gDNA derived from T cells, B-cell-depleted T cells, or PBMCs. Samples were obtained from the ongoing ImmuneRACE study (first 160 participants) and from 1,254 subjects provided by 6 global collaborators. The sample metadata nearly always contained a de-identified subject ID, COVID-19 status, age in years and sex. The research as a whole found: Clinical and demographic metadata were provided uncurated, with the amount varying by source and participant.

The CDR3 covers 17 residues, taking in both the cysteine and the phenylalanine. Only the CDR3 part of the read is kept: 51 bases, read in frame from the first base. In the germline V gene, CDR1 corresponds to SGHTA and CDR2 to FQGTGA. Trimming takes 0 bases from V and 1 base from J, and the germline ends sit 15 bases apart. The collaborating institutions used their own protocols to collect whole blood in K2EDTA tubes. For TCRbeta analysis, collaborator samples were shipped as frozen whole blood, as isolated PBMCs, or as DNA extracted from either sample type. This sequence originates from a human donor in a cohort sampled during active COVID-19. Input material: peripheral blood. The chain is encoded by TRBV7-3 joined to TRBJ1-1; the D gene is perhaps TRBD1, on 5 matching bases. The CDR3 amino acid sequence is: CASSLTGYRQPNTEAFF. The base sequence is TGTGCCAGCAGCTTAACGGGCTACCGACAGCCGAACACTGAAGCTTTCTTT.